This T cell receptor beta chain was identified in a study of T-cell memory formation after mild COVID-19. TCRdb re-derived calls from the 5' RACE reads in MiXCR, one entry per CDR3 protein. This table has some 600,000 distinct CDR3 sequences, 17% appearing once. Findings of the study overall: Certain responding clones were present in pre-infection memory, suggesting participation of cross-reactive memory.

For this clonotype: Its antigen is undetermined.

The sample comprised PBMCs or a T cell subset sorted from them (not recorded which). The receptor was isolated from an adult woman who had mild COVID-19 (a few samples of this study predate the infection). Cell type and time point are not known.

CDR3 in amino acids: CASSPGSRNTEAFF. As DNA, the CDR3 is TGTGCCAGCTCACCGGGGTCGAGGAACACTGAAGCTTTCTTT. The chain carries TRBV18 and TRBJ1-1; D not resolved. From germline, CDR1 is KGHSH and CDR2 LQKENI. The CDR3 covers 14 residues. The V end was cut by 3 bases, the J end by 1 base, with 9 bases between.